Given below is one TCR beta chain in context. In the source study's methods: Amplification from reference gene primers served as the basis for estimated nucleated cell counts. Assay: immunoSEQ multiplex PCR; the TCRdb copy retains only in-frame clones and omits some. That table furnishes V, J and clone size, whereas the DNA furnished D and trimming. The profile covers approximately 120,000 clones, with 75% to 90% appearing a single time and 15% to 20% taken by the ten largest. V gave up 3 bases and J gave up 4 bases; unmatched junction bases: 10. Per the germline V gene, CDR1 is LNHDA and CDR2 is SQIVND (reference sequence). The CDR3 is 16 amino acids. The sample is drawn from a study of blood T cell repertoires in COVID-19. Study context: Samples came from the United States, Italy and Spain, spanning acute and convalescent COVID-19. T cells, B-cell-depleted T cells, or PBMCs provided the cDNA or gDNA that served as material.

This sequence was found in a woman aged 55-75 years with acute or convalescent COVID-19. This sequence joins TRBV19 and TRBJ1-1, with 8 positions matching TRBD1. The sample was peripheral blood. CDR3 in amino acids: CASSIVQGALGTEAFF. The CDR3 nucleotides read TGTGCCAGTAGTATTGTGCAGGGGGCGCTTGGCACTGAAGCTTTCTTT.